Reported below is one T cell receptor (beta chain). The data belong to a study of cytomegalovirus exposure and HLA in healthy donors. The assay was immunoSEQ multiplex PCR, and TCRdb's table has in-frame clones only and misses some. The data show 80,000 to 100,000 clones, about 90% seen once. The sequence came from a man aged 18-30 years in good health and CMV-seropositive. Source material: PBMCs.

The CDR3 loop reads CASSYSDRNTEAFF. CDR3 DNA: TGTGCCAGCAGTTACTCGGACAGGAACACTGAAGCTTTCTTT. The chain uses TRBV6-6 and TRBJ1-1; the D gene is possibly TRBD1 (6 bases). The CDR3 is 14 amino acids. Germline values: CDR1 MNHNY, CDR2 SVGAGI (reference sequence). Deletions cut 0 bases from V and 1 base from J, with 6 bases between.